One and the same sample provided the 2 T cell receptor beta chains below, sequenced in a study of blood T cell repertoires in COVID-19. This table comes from immunoSEQ multiplex PCR, and its TCRdb copy is limited to in-frame clones, with some not included. The sample holds 150,000 to 190,000 clones, around 74% seen once. The specimen was peripheral blood. Receptors originate from a woman aged 80 or over with acute or convalescent COVID-19.

J is TRBJ1-5 and V is TRBV29-1, with a tentative D call TRBD1 (6 bases). Looked up from germline, CDR1 is SQVTM and CDR2 is ANQGSEA. V was trimmed by 4 bases and J by 4 bases, leaving 17 bases between them. This CDR3 spans 15 amino acids. This CDR3 reads CSVVPAGTINQPQHF. CDR3 in DNA: TGCAGCGTTGTGCCCGCCGGGACAATTAATCAGCCCCAGCATTTT.

This clone was observed a handful of times. The chain combines TRBV5-1 with TRBJ2-5; D is unresolved. Trimming took off 3 bases at V and 2 bases at J, with 8 bases between the two ends. This CDR3 spans 13 amino acids. CDR1 is SGHRS, CDR2 YFSETQ, per germline. In nucleotides, the CDR3 is TGCGCCAGCAGCTCGAACAATCAAGAGACCCAGTACTTC. Protein sequence: CASSSNNQETQYF.